This T cell receptor beta chain is drawn from a study of T-cell reconstitution after alpha-beta-depleted transplantation in children. The TCRbeta library incorporated unique molecular identifiers. TCRdb re-analysed the PCR reads in MiXCR, keeping a single row per CDR3 protein. The table has approximately 240,000 distinct CDR3 sequences, 8% to 9.5% seen once. The V gene's germline CDR1 is ENHRY and CDR2 SYGVKD. V was pared by 3 bases and J by 2 bases, with 14 bases between. The CDR3 has 16 residues. Many counts were recorded for this clonotype. This specimen was PBMCs from the stem cell graft donor, taken from the stem cell graft. The sequence came from a human donor who donated a stem cell graft to a child with acute lymphoblastic leukemia. The chain uses TRBV10-3 and TRBJ2-1; D perhaps matches TRBD1 (7 bases). For the CDR3, the DNA is TGTGCCATCAGTGATAAGGAGGGGGCTCCCTACAATGAGCAGTTCTTC. Translation gives CAISDKEGAPYNEQFF.